This T cell receptor beta chain was retrieved from a study of blood T cell repertoires in COVID-19. About the research overall: T cells, B-cell-depleted T cells, or PBMCs provided the cDNA or gDNA that served as material.

Assay: immunoSEQ multiplex PCR; the TCRdb copy retains only in-frame clones and omits some. The repertoire holds about 170,000 clones, with about 83% as singletons. The Seattle patients, enrolled during active infection, were followed longitudinally. Germline lookup yields CDR1 SGHVS and CDR2 FQNEAQ. Unmatched junction bases numbered 11, after V lost 6 bases and J lost 4 bases. The CDR3 covers 16 residues. This chain joins TRBV7-8 and TRBJ1-2, with 10 bases matching TRBD1. Sequencing was performed on peripheral blood. This receptor was identified in a woman older than 75 with COVID-19, enrolled during active disease. The DNA of the CDR3 is TGTGCCAGCAGTGGAGACAGGGGGCTAGTGTCCTATGGCTACACCTTC. It is translated as CASSGDRGLVSYGYTF.